One T cell receptor beta chain is described in this entry. These data are taken from a study of T cell changes during pregnancy in multiple sclerosis. Germline-derived CDR1 and CDR2 are MNHEY and SMNVEV (reference sequence). This CDR3 is built from 14 residues. Deletions cut 2 bases from V and 6 bases from J, with 11 bases between. TCRdb keeps only in-frame clones here, not all; method: immunoSEQ multiplex PCR. Of tens of thousands of clones listed, around 93% are singletons. The chain recombines TRBV27 with TRBJ1-5, with D perhaps TRBD1 (6 bases). This material consisted of CD8+ T cells from peripheral blood mononuclear cells, taken in the second trimester of pregnancy. The source of this sequence is a female donor with multiple sclerosis, enrolled in a pregnancy study. CDR3 nucleotides: TGTGCCAGCAGTTTAGGGGGGGGCAGTCAGCCCCAGCATTTT. Protein: CASSLGGGSQPQHF.